This T cell receptor beta chain was recorded in a study of cytomegalovirus exposure and HLA in healthy donors. Looking at the study overall: The same platform was used for the approximately 120 validation repertoires as for the approximately 720 first-cohort repertoires, as reported in a later analysis. General study points: Three CMV-associated chains were confirmed in vitro to be specific for CMV antigens.

This CDR3 has 14 residues. V lost 3 bases to trimming and J lost 7 bases; unmatched junction nucleotides: 5. CDR1 and CDR2 from the germline V gene are LNHDA and SQIVND (reference sequence). Repertoires were generated with immunoSEQ multiplex PCR, while TCRdb's copy carries only in-frame clones and drops some. Of 92,000 or so clones in the sample, 95% to 97% are singletons; the top ten hold roughly 0.78%. Concerning this clone: Its cognate antigen is unknown.

This chain connects TRBV19 to TRBJ1-5; 8 bases agree with TRBD1. Sequencing was done on a sample of PBMCs. The sequence was collected from a man between 18 and 29 years old in good health and CMV-seronegative. In DNA form, the CDR3 reads TGTGCCAGTAGTATTGCCAGGGGGCGGCAGCCCCAGCATTTT. Its protein is CASSIARGRQPQHF. The variable domain in full, completed from reference TRBV19 and TRBJ1-5, reads DGGITQSPKYLFRKEGQNVTLSCEQNLNHDAMYWYRQDPGQGLRLIYYSQIVNDFQKGDIAEGYSVSREKKESFPLTVTSAQKNPTAFYLCASSIARGRQPQHFGDGTRLSIL.